This T cell receptor beta chain was profiled in a study of cytomegalovirus exposure and HLA in healthy donors. Note on this clone: The antigen is undetermined.

Notes on the study in general: The CMV antigen specificity of three CMV-associated chains was confirmed through in vitro analysis. Sequencing likely produced, as an artifact, a cluster of highly shared sequence variants. Altogether, 150 to 200 TCR beta chains were recorded as cytomegalovirus-associated.

Primers for the PCR totalled 60 Vbeta and 13 Jbeta. Profiled with immunoSEQ multiplex PCR; TCRdb holds only in-frame clones, not every one. The data hold about 210,000 clones, with approximately 90% observed a single time. V lost 0 bases to trimming and J lost 2 bases, with 13 bases between them. Germline V gene lookup returns CDR1 SGHRS and CDR2 YFSETQ. The CDR3 is 16 residues long. Sequencing was carried out using PBMCs. The rearrangement joins TRBV5-1 to TRBJ2-3; the D gene is possibly TRBD1 (6 bases). This TCR came from a boy aged 2 to 10 in good health and CMV-seronegative. The CDR3 sequence is CASSLAATGHTDTQYF. CDR3 DNA: TGCGCCAGCAGCTTGGCCGCGACAGGACACACAGATACGCAGTATTTT.